What follows is one TCR beta chain and its context. Its antigen is unknown. Healthy donors of bone marrow made up the group. V was pared by 1 base and J by 5 bases, with 10 bases between. Per the germline V gene, CDR1 is SGHDT and CDR2 is YYEEEE. The CDR3 loop spans 13 amino acids. The record originates from a study of cytomegalovirus exposure and HLA in healthy donors. Study in general: HLA-typed donors were the source of approximately 80 million unique TCRs, which an early data release held.

The PCR had 60 Vbeta and 13 Jbeta primers. Measured with immunoSEQ multiplex PCR; TCRdb has only the in-frame clones, and not every one. The table shows approximately 70,000 clones, with 70% to 85% occurring only once. Regarding the study as a whole: TCR beta V- and J-gene trimming, according to a later analysis, was linked to a missense DCLRE1C variant. The study assumed roughly uniform donor sequencing depth for presence/absence analyses.

This chain connects TRBV5-6 to TRBJ2-7; a weak D match, TRBD1 (6 bases). This clonotype was sampled from a man in his sixties in good health and CMV-seropositive. Sequencing used PBMCs. The CDR3 nucleotides are TGTGCCAGCAGCTTGACAGGGAGCGACGAGCAGTACTTC. Its protein is CASSLTGSDEQYF.